These 14 T cell receptor beta chains share one sample of origin, sequenced in a study of monozygotic twins with cystic fibrosis. TCRdb keeps only in-frame clones here, not all; method: immunoSEQ multiplex PCR. The sample lists about 23,000 clones, 91% seen once, with roughly 0.3% in the top ten. Specimen: blood. Every receptor here comes from a girl between 2 and 10 years old with cystic fibrosis.

In this sample, this clone turned up once. V is TRBV18 and J is TRBJ2-1; D gene unclear. The germline V gene has CDR1 KGHSH and CDR2 LQKENI. The CDR3 is 13 amino acids. The V end was cut by 3 bases, the J end by 5 bases, with 8 bases between. The CDR3 reads CASSPMNNNEQFF. CDR3 in DNA: TGTGCCAGCTCACCCATGAACAACAATGAGCAGTTCTTC.

The V gene is TRBV13, the J gene TRBJ2-5; a possible D gene is TRBD2 (6 bases). V was trimmed by 4 bases and J by 5 bases, leaving 14 bases between them. The V gene's germline CDR1 is PRHDT and CDR2 FYEKMQ (reference sequence). CDR3 length equals 14 residues. Written as DNA, the CDR3 is TGTGCCAGCAGCTCGGCGACGGGGGTTGAGACCCAGTACTTC. The encoded protein is CASSSATGVETQYF.

The chain combines TRBV13 with TRBJ1-5, with D unclear. Germline V lookup: CDR1 PRHDT, CDR2 FYEKMQ (reference sequence). CDR3 length equals 13 residues. V was pared by 5 bases and J by 2 bases, with 7 bases between. The DNA for the CDR3 is TGTGCCAGCAGCGTAGACGGCAATCAGCCCCAGCATTTT. It translates to CASSVDGNQPQHF.

The chain links TRBV2 to TRBJ2-2, with 8 bases that match TRBD1. J was trimmed by 1 base and V by 6 bases; bases with no gene match: 7. There are 16 residues in the CDR3. Germline V gene data show CDR1 as SNHLY and CDR2 as FYNNEI. The CDR3 region has the DNA TGTGCCAGCAGCCGGACAGGGCCTTTGAACACCGGGGAGCTGTTTTTT. Protein product: CASSRTGPLNTGELFF.

This chain connects TRBV27 to TRBJ1-2; D call uncertain. CDR3 length equals 14 residues. V was clipped by 6 bases and J by 5 bases, with 16 bases between them. From germline, CDR1 is MNHEY and CDR2 SMNVEV (reference sequence). For the CDR3, the DNA is TGTGCCAGCAGCCCGGGCGGGTTAGCGTATGGCTACACCTTC. Translating it yields CASSPGGLAYGYTF.

This rearrangement joins TRBV30 to TRBJ1-5; D unclear. This CDR3 comprises 13 residues. The germline V gene has CDR1 GTSNPN and CDR2 SVGIG (reference sequence). Trimming took 3 bases from V and 5 from J, leaving 11 bases between them. The CDR3 region is CAWRERQDQPQHF. The CDR3 region has the DNA TGTGCCTGGAGAGAAAGGCAGGATCAGCCCCAGCATTTT.

The rearrangement uses TRBV6-1 and TRBJ1-6; D unresolved. Trimming took off 4 bases at V and 8 bases at J, with 18 bases between the two ends. This CDR3 is 16 amino acids long. CDR1 and CDR2 (germline): MNHNS, SASEGT. CDR3 sequence reads: CASSGGSSPEYSPLHF. The DNA for the CDR3 is TGTGCCAGCAGTGGTGGATCCAGCCCAGAGTATTCACCCCTCCACTTT.

The V call is TRBV15, the J call TRBJ1-6; D unresolved. Germline loops: CDR1 LNHNV, CDR2 YYDKDF (reference sequence). Trimming shortened V by 1 base and J by 10 bases, and 11 bases separated the two germline ends. The CDR3 runs 14 residues. CDR3 nucleotides: TGTGCCACCAGCAGAGTTGCCTCGGTCTCACCCCTCCACTTT. Translation gives CATSRVASVSPLHF.

V is TRBV6-5 and J is TRBJ1-1, with unresolved D. This CDR3 comprises 14 residues. Looked up from germline, CDR1 is MNHEY and CDR2 is SVGAGI. Trimming pared 2 bases from V and 8 bases from J, leaving 15 bases between. The chain's CDR3 is CASSYHGGRAEAFF. CDR3 DNA: TGTGCCAGCAGTTACCACGGCGGGAGGGCGGAAGCTTTCTTT.

CDR3: CASSQDRIAGGRLVSYNEQFF. The CDR3 coding sequence is TGCGCCAGCAGCCAAGATAGGATAGCGGGGGGGCGATTAGTGTCCTACAATGAGCAGTTCTTC. This chain uses TRBV4-3 with TRBJ2-1; 11 bases fit TRBD2. The V gene's germline CDR1 is LGHNA and CDR2 YSLEER. The CDR3 runs to 21 residues. J gave up 1 base and V 0 bases, and 14 bases lay outside the gene matches.

This chain uses TRBV4-3 with TRBJ2-7; the D is unclear. Germline CDR1 is LGHNA and CDR2 is YSLEER. The CDR3 totals 15 residues. Trimming pared 0 bases from V and 6 bases from J, leaving 15 bases between. DNA for the CDR3: TGCGCCAGCAGCCAAGATCTCCGAGTAGGTGGCGAGCAGTACTTC. Its translation: CASSQDLRVGGEQYF.

The J gene is TRBJ2-3, the V gene TRBV27; 8 positions match TRBD2. Germline CDR1 and CDR2: MNHEY and SMNVEV (reference sequence). V was pared by 2 bases and J by 2 bases, with 6 bases of the junction left unmatched. The CDR3 loop spans 16 amino acids. CDR3 nucleotides: TGTGCCAGCAGTTTACGGGCGGGGGGTCCCACAGATACGCAGTATTTT. It specifies CASSLRAGGPTDTQYF.

This chain joins TRBV5-1 and TRBJ2-6; D unclear. V lost 6 bases, J lost 2 bases, and 21 bases lay in between. The CDR3 length is 18 residues. CDR1 and CDR2 from the germline V gene are SGHRS and YFSETQ. The CDR3 nucleotides are TGCGCCAGCACCGGTCCGGGTGGGCCCTGGCCTGGGGCCAACGTCCTGACTTTC. The encoded protein is CASTGPGGPWPGANVLTF.

The gene calls are TRBV9 and TRBJ2-1; 9 nucleotides agree with TRBD2. Germline CDR1 is SGDLS and CDR2 is YYNGEE. J gave up 3 bases and V 1 base, and 8 bases lay outside the gene matches. The CDR3 spans 17 residues. CDR3 in DNA: TGTGCCAGCAGCGTAACGGAAGGCGGGGGGGTCTACAATGAGCAGTTCTTC. Translation gives CASSVTEGGGVYNEQFF.